These T cell receptor beta chains were read from a single sample in a study of technical replicates of blood from a handful of donors. The method was immunoSEQ multiplex PCR; TCRdb's version includes in-frame clones alone and lacks a portion of them. The profile covers roughly 60,000 clones, with more than 75% appearing a single time and under 6.5% taken by the ten largest. Sequencing was done on a sample of PBMCs. All receptors come from a human donor in good health. Some clones in this sample may be carry-over from other donors' samples. The conserved cysteine and the conserved F or W are not part of the CDR3 here. Fields, in order: J gene, V gene, CDR3 protein.

>TRBJ2-1|TRBV7-8
ASSSARGRENEQF
>TRBJ1-1|TRBV23-1
ASSVPTGVTEAF
>TRBJ1-2|TRBV11-2
ASGTGGWYGYT
>TRBJ2-2|TRBV11-2
ASSPRGRTSSNTGELF
>TRBJ2-7|TRBV4-3
ASSLTRLAGSYEQY
>TRBJ2-5|TRBV7-9
ASSPLAGGAQETQY
>TRBJ2-7|TRBV15
ATSRQTAGGYEQY
>TRBJ2-3|TRBV7-2
ASRISGTDTQY
>TRBJ2-7|TRBV6-5
ASSPGLASEQY
>TRBJ1-4|TRBV28
ASSFRGLANEKLF
>TRBJ1-3|TRBV7-9
ASSLLGVASGNTIY
>TRBJ1-6|TRBV2
ASSEAQGGSPLH
>TRBJ1-2|TRBV4-1
ASSQGAQGTWGYT
>TRBJ2-3|TRBV15
ATSRDTSTDTQY
>TRBJ1-1|TRBV4-1
ASSQDRTTTEAF
>TRBJ2-3|TRBV4-2
ASSQGTSGADTQY
>TRBJ2-1|TRBV29-1
SVGGGGLKIAYNEQF
>TRBJ2-1|TRBV6-5
ASSYSRTSENEQF
>TRBJ2-5|TRBV5-6
ASSLHRQETQY
>TRBJ1-5|TRBV2
ASSEGGRSNQPQH
>TRBJ2-2|TRBV7-9
ASEAGARTGELF
>TRBJ2-2|TRBV7-2
ASSPSLLAGGPGGELF
>TRBJ2-1|TRBV5-4
ASSLAGGAYNEQF
>TRBJ2-2|TRBV11-2
ASSSTQGAVGELF
>TRBJ1-4|TRBV19
AAIQGEKLF
>TRBJ1-5|TRBV18
ASSPADIGDSNQPQH
>TRBJ1-4|TRBV7-9
ASIAPGHTEKLF
>TRBJ1-6|TRBV19
ASSIGAWNSPLH
>TRBJ2-2|TRBV5-1
ASSLLGTANTGELF
>TRBJ2-5|TRBV1
TSVYERGGASQETQY
>TRBJ2-5|TRBV7-2
ASSWASGGGQETQY
>TRBJ2-7|TRBV7-8
ASSSGTISGEQY
>TRBJ2-3|TRBV6-1
ASSEPKLAGYTDTQY
>TRBJ2-7|TRBV19
ASSAAGKQY
>TRBJ2-1|TRBV4-1
ASSQGPSAYNEQF
>TRBJ2-1|TRBV4-3
ASSQGVTGGDEQF
>TRBJ1-2|TRBV5-6
ASSFGQGPFEYGYT
>TRBJ2-7|TRBV7-8
ASSLWMAGAYEQY
>TRBJ2-7|TRBV11-1
ASSIHRRGPLGEQY
>TRBJ2-1|TRBV2
ASGQIAKTYNEQF
>TRBJ2-5|TRBV4-2
ASSQPGERETQY
>TRBJ2-7|TRBV13
ASGFGQGYEQY
>TRBJ2-5|TRBV6-5
ASSYRGEGGTQY